These T cell receptor beta chains were read from a single sample in a study of early T cells in non-severe SARS-CoV-2 infection. Using its own MiXCR run on the 5' RACE reads, TCRdb lists one record per CDR3 protein. Among 35,000 to 40,000 distinct CDR3 sequences, approximately 6.3% were seen once, and the ten largest hold 25% to 30%. Sequencing was done on a sample of whole blood. Receptors originate from an adult who was a healthcare worker with PCR-confirmed SARS-CoV-2 infection or an uninfected control (not recorded which). CDR3s include the opening cysteine and the closing phenylalanine or tryptophan. D genes are given only for firm matches. Clone size is stated in some rows and not others, as once, few, many or a class when expanded.

DNA: TGTGCCAGCAGTTACGAGGAGGACTACGAGCAGTACTTC; CDR3: CASSYEEDYEQYF; D: NA; J: TRBJ2-7; length: 13; V: TRBV6-2/TRBV6-3; size: NA
DNA: TGTGCCAGCAGCCGTGACATCTGGTCTGGAAACACCATATATTTT; CDR3: CASSRDIWSGNTIYF; D: NA; J: TRBJ1-3; length: 15; V: TRBV7-9; size: many
DNA: TGTGCCAGCAGCACCTTAGCGTTTACTAGCGGGAGGGCCGGTGAGACCCAGTACTTC; CDR3: CASSTLAFTSGRAGETQYF; D: TRBD2; J: TRBJ2-5; length: 19; V: TRBV28; size: few
DNA: TGTGCCTGGAGCCGTGGGAGCACTGAAGCTTTCTTT; CDR3: CAWSRGSTEAFF; D: NA; J: TRBJ1-1; length: 12; V: TRBV30; size: NA
DNA: TGCAGCGTGGCGACAGGGGAATGGAATCAGCCCCAGCATTTT; CDR3: CSVATGEWNQPQHF; D: TRBD1; J: TRBJ1-5; length: 14; V: TRBV29-1; size: many
DNA: TGTGCCAGCAGCCACCGGGACAGGGGGCGCGGCTATGGCTACACCTTC; CDR3: CASSHRDRGRGYGYTF; D: TRBD1; J: TRBJ1-2; length: 16; V: TRBV7-2; size: NA
DNA: TGCGCCAGCAGCGTGGGACAGGGGGCTTACAATGAGCAGTTCTTC; CDR3: CASSVGQGAYNEQFF; D: TRBD1; J: TRBJ2-1; length: 15; V: TRBV5-1; size: few
DNA: TGCGCCAGCAGAACGGGACAGGGCCCAGATACGCAGTATTTT; CDR3: CASRTGQGPDTQYF; D: TRBD1; J: TRBJ2-3; length: 14; V: TRBV5-1; size: many
DNA: TGTGCCAGCAGATATAAGGACTATGGCTACACCTTC; CDR3: CASRYKDYGYTF; D: NA; J: TRBJ1-2; length: 12; V: TRBV28; size: few
DNA: TGCAGTGCTAGTGCACAGGGATCCTACGAGCAGTACTTC; CDR3: CSASAQGSYEQYF; D: NA; J: TRBJ2-7; length: 13; V: TRBV20-1; size: many
DNA: TGTGCCAGCAGTTTAAATTGGCCGTCCTACGAGCAGTACTTC; CDR3: CASSLNWPSYEQYF; D: NA; J: TRBJ2-7; length: 14; V: TRBV12-3/TRBV12-4; size: NA
DNA: TGCAGCGTGGGACAGGGAACACCCTGGCTGAACACTGAAGCTTTCTTT; CDR3: CSVGQGTPWLNTEAFF; D: TRBD1; J: TRBJ1-1; length: 16; V: TRBV29-1; size: NA
DNA: TGTGCCAGCAGCTTAACACGCTATGACACTGAAGCTTTCTTT; CDR3: CASSLTRYDTEAFF; D: NA; J: TRBJ1-1; length: 14; V: TRBV7-6; size: medium-sized
DNA: TGTGCCAGTAGTGGAACCGGGACAGGCGACTACGAGCAGTACTTC; CDR3: CASSGTGTGDYEQYF; D: TRBD1; J: TRBJ2-7; length: 15; V: TRBV19; size: few
DNA: TGTGCCAGCAGCGTAGCGTATAGGGGCACTGAAGCTTTCTTT; CDR3: CASSVAYRGTEAFF; D: NA; J: TRBJ1-1; length: 14; V: TRBV9; size: few
DNA: TGTGCCAGCTCACCACTGGTGGGAGGGGTCCATGAGCAGTTCTTC; CDR3: CASSPLVGGVHEQFF; D: TRBD2; J: TRBJ2-1; length: 15; V: TRBV18; size: few
DNA: TGCGCCAGCAGCGTACAGGGGACTAGCGGGGCCAATGAGCAGTTCTTC; CDR3: CASSVQGTSGANEQFF; D: TRBD2; J: TRBJ2-1; length: 16; V: TRBV5-1; size: many
DNA: TGTGCCAGCAGTTCTAGCGGCTCCTACAATGAGCAGTTCTTC; CDR3: CASSSSGSYNEQFF; D: TRBD2; J: TRBJ2-1; length: 14; V: TRBV27; size: many